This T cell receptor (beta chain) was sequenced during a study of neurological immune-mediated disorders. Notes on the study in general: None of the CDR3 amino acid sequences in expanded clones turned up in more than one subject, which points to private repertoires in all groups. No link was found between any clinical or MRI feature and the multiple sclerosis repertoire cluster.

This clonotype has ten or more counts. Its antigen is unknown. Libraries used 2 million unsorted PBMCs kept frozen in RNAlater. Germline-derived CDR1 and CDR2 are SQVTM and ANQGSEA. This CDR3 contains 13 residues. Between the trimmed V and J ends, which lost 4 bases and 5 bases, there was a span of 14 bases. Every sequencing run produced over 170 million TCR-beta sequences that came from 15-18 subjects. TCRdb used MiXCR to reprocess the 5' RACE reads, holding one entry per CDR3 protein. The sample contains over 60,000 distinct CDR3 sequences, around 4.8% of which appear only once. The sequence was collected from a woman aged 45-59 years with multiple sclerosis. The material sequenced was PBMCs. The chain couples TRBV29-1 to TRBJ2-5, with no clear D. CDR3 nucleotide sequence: TGCAGCGTTGTAAGGTCAAGGGCGGAGACCCAGTACTTC. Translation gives CSVVRSRAETQYF.